A selection of T cell receptor beta chains follows, all from one sample in a study of cytomegalovirus exposure and HLA in healthy donors. Using immunoSEQ multiplex PCR, the repertoire was profiled, and TCRdb retains in-frame clones only, with some absent. Of around 87,000 clones listed, roughly three quarters are singletons. The sequenced material came from PBMCs. The receptors were sampled from a man aged 35 to 55 in good health and CMV-seronegative. The CDR3 runs from the conserved cysteine through the conserved F or W. Each record gives: J gene, clone size, D gene, V gene, CDR3 protein, CDR3 DNA. The D gene is left open where the match is weak. Clone size is given for some rows only: seen once, a few or many times, or a class if the clone is expanded.

j_call: TRBJ1-1
clone_size: -
d_call: TRBD1
v_call: TRBV6-5
cdr3_aa: CATVTRGHTEAFF
cdr3_nt: TGTGCCACCGTGACCAGGGGGCACACTGAAGCTTTCTTT

j_call: TRBJ1-4
clone_size: -
d_call: -
v_call: TRBV9
cdr3_aa: CASSKRGGTNEKLFF
cdr3_nt: TGTGCCAGCTCAAAAAGGGGGGGGACTAATGAAAAACTGTTTTTT

j_call: TRBJ1-5
clone_size: -
d_call: -
v_call: TRBV6-1
cdr3_aa: CASSEEGKGQPQHF
cdr3_nt: TGTGCCAGCAGTGAAGAGGGGAAAGGTCAGCCCCAGCATTTT

j_call: TRBJ1-1
clone_size: -
d_call: TRBD1
v_call: TRBV4-2
cdr3_aa: CASSQDEGTGGTEAFF
cdr3_nt: TGTGCCAGCAGCCAAGATGAAGGGACAGGAGGGACTGAAGCTTTCTTT

j_call: TRBJ2-6
clone_size: -
d_call: -
v_call: TRBV14
cdr3_aa: CASSLPVSSGANVLTF
cdr3_nt: TGTGCCAGCAGCCTGCCCGTCAGCTCTGGGGCCAACGTCCTGACTTTC

j_call: TRBJ1-2
clone_size: once
d_call: TRBD1
v_call: TRBV5-1
cdr3_aa: CASSAGQGFFYGYTF
cdr3_nt: TGCGCCAGCAGCGCGGGACAGGGATTTTTCTATGGCTACACCTTC

j_call: TRBJ2-1
clone_size: few
d_call: TRBD1
v_call: TRBV7-2
cdr3_aa: CASSLAPAGGFYNEQFF
cdr3_nt: TGTGCCAGCAGCTTAGCGCCGGCAGGGGGCTTCTACAATGAGCAGTTCTTC

j_call: TRBJ1-1
clone_size: few
d_call: TRBD1
v_call: TRBV4-1
cdr3_aa: CASSHPTGVNTEAFF
cdr3_nt: TGCGCCAGCAGCCATCCGACAGGGGTGAACACTGAAGCTTTCTTT

j_call: TRBJ2-7
clone_size: -
d_call: TRBD1
v_call: TRBV30
cdr3_aa: CAWNTGTGTHEQYF
cdr3_nt: TGTGCCTGGAACACCGGGACAGGGACGCACGAGCAGTACTTC

j_call: TRBJ2-2
clone_size: -
d_call: TRBD1
v_call: TRBV7-2
cdr3_aa: CASSLGDRDAGELFF
cdr3_nt: TGTGCCAGCAGCTTAGGAGACAGGGATGCCGGGGAGCTGTTTTTT

j_call: TRBJ2-6
clone_size: medium-sized
d_call: -
v_call: TRBV15
cdr3_aa: CATSRDGSSGANVLTF
cdr3_nt: TGTGCCACCAGCAGAGATGGGAGCTCTGGGGCCAACGTCCTGACTTTC

j_call: TRBJ1-3
clone_size: -
d_call: -
v_call: TRBV7-9
cdr3_aa: CASSRDRFGNTIYF
cdr3_nt: TGTGCCAGCAGCAGAGATCGTTTTGGAAACACCATATATTTT

j_call: TRBJ2-7
clone_size: once
d_call: TRBD2
v_call: TRBV7-3
cdr3_aa: CASSPGLADSYEQYF
cdr3_nt: TGTGCCAGCAGCCCAGGACTAGCGGACTCCTACGAGCAGTACTTC

j_call: TRBJ1-1
clone_size: -
d_call: TRBD1
v_call: TRBV5-1
cdr3_aa: CASDPGQGLGAFF
cdr3_nt: TGCGCCAGCGACCCGGGACAGGGGCTTGGAGCTTTCTTT

j_call: TRBJ1-2
clone_size: once
d_call: TRBD1
v_call: TRBV28
cdr3_aa: CASSNRGYYTF
cdr3_nt: TGTGCCAGCAGTAACAGGGGATACTACACCTTC

j_call: TRBJ1-2
clone_size: -
d_call: TRBD1
v_call: TRBV11-2
cdr3_aa: CASSFEDRGSGYTF
cdr3_nt: TGTGCCAGCAGCTTCGAAGACAGGGGTTCTGGCTACACCTTC

j_call: TRBJ1-6
clone_size: -
d_call: -
v_call: TRBV27
cdr3_aa: CASSLREGPNSPLHF
cdr3_nt: TGTGCCAGCAGTTTAAGGGAGGGGCCAAATTCACCCCTCCACTTT

j_call: TRBJ2-3
clone_size: -
d_call: -
v_call: TRBV7-9
cdr3_aa: CASSPQTGISTDTQYF
cdr3_nt: TGTGCCAGCAGCCCACAGACAGGAATTAGCACAGATACGCAGTATTTT